The 24 T cell receptor beta chains below come from one sample, sequenced in a study of CD8+ T cells in alopecia areata (dated by TCRdb to 2017 to 2018). The library was made by the immunoSEQ multiplex PCR assay. RNA was extracted from all samples and reverse transcribed into cDNA as template for TCR sequencing. In TCRdb, the immuneACCESS table is reduced to in-frame sequences with V and J assigned. These tables do not hold every clone; where another copy was compared, an unresolved V gene accounts for under half, and the others remain unexplained. The sample profile shows around 160,000 clones; 45% to 60% of them were found once. About 6.4% of the sample is held by the ten biggest clonotypes. The sequenced sample consisted of CD4+ T cells sorted from blood. The receptors were sampled from a human donor with alopecia areata.

The sample holds a few counts of this clone. This chain connects TRBV9 to TRBJ2-3; 11 bases are a match to TRBD2. The J segment lost 6 bases and the V segment lost 3 bases, leaving 6 bases of the junction unmatched. Germline loops: CDR1 SGDLS, CDR2 YYNGEE. This CDR3 comprises 15 residues. CDR3 nucleotide sequence: TGTGCCAGCAGCGCCGGGACTAGCGGTTGGGATACGCAGTATTTT. The encoded protein is CASSAGTSGWDTQYF.

The chain is built from TRBV7-9 and TRBJ2-4; D unclear. Between the trimmed V and J ends, which lost 4 bases and 7 bases, there was a span of 8 bases. The germline CDR1 and CDR2 sequences are SEHNR and FQNEAQ (reference sequence). This CDR3 contains 12 residues. The CDR3 protein is CASSSSSNIQYF. The CDR3 coding sequence is TGTGCCAGCAGCTCCTCGTCTAACATTCAGTACTTC.

CDR3 sequence (DNA): TGCAGCGTCCCGGGACTAGCGGGAGAGACCCAGTACTTC. Translation gives CSVPGLAGETQYF. The chain couples TRBV29-1 to TRBJ2-5; 12 bases fit TRBD2. The ends lost 6 bases at V and 4 bases at J; junction bases unmatched: 3. The CDR3 totals 13 residues. Germline loops: CDR1 SQVTM, CDR2 ANQGSEA.

The J gene is TRBJ2-1, the V gene TRBV9; 9 bases line up with TRBD1. There are 15 residues in the CDR3. Per the germline V gene, CDR1 is SGDLS and CDR2 is YYNGEE. V gave up 6 bases and J gave up 8 bases; unmatched junction bases: 12. CDR3 amino acids: CASTPRDREVDEQFF. The CDR3 bases are TGTGCCAGCACCCCACGGGACAGGGAGGTCGATGAGCAGTTCTTC.

The V gene is TRBV20-1, the J gene TRBJ2-7, with D unclear. CDR1 and CDR2 from the germline V gene are DFQATT and SNEGSKA (reference sequence). Trimming stripped 3 bases from V and 5 bases from J, with 5 bases between. The CDR3 sequence is 10 residues long. CDR3 protein: CSARGNEQYF. In DNA, the CDR3 is TGCAGTGCTAGGGGGAACGAGCAGTACTTC.

For the CDR3, the DNA is TGTGCCAGCAGCCGACGTTCAGGGGCGAGCACAGATACGCAGTATTTT. This encodes CASSRRSGASTDTQYF. The V gene is TRBV27, the J gene TRBJ2-3; possible D gene TRBD1, 6 bases. Germline V lookup: CDR1 MNHEY, CDR2 SMNVEV (reference sequence). This CDR3 is 16 amino acids long. V was clipped by 6 bases and J by 0 bases, with 16 bases between them.

The chain is built from TRBV29-1 and TRBJ1-5; D remains unclear. V was trimmed by 4 bases and J by 7 bases, leaving 14 bases between them. The CDR3 consists of 13 residues. The germline CDR1 and CDR2 sequences are SQVTM and ANQGSEA. The CDR3 sequence: CSVGAGVGQPQHF. The CDR3 coding sequence is TGCAGCGTTGGGGCGGGAGTTGGACAGCCCCAGCATTTT.

The chain joins TRBV29-1 to TRBJ2-7, with D possibly matching TRBD1 (6 bases). The ends were cut back, 7 bases at V and 5 bases at J, with 6 bases in the middle. The CDR3 runs to 9 residues. Germline V CDR1 and CDR2: SQVTM, ANQGSEA. CDR3: CSDRDEQYF. In nucleotides, the CDR3 is TGCAGCGACAGGGACGAGCAGTACTTC.

The V gene is TRBV11-2, the J gene TRBJ1-4; no definite D call. CDR3 length: 12 residues. V gave up 3 bases and J gave up 7 bases, with 6 bases separating them. CDR1 and CDR2 from the germline V gene are SGHAT and FQNNGV. The CDR3 DNA reads as TGTGCCAGCAGCTTTTTCGGTGAAAAACTGTTTTTT. Encoded protein: CASSFFGEKLFF. Variable domain in full (rest from reference TRBV11-2 and TRBJ1-4): EAGVAQSPRYKIIEKRQSVAFWCNPISGHATLYWYQQILGQGPKLLIQFQNNGVVDDSQLPKDRFSAERLKGVDSTLKIQPAKLEDSAVYLCASSFFGEKLFFGSGTQLSVL.

CDR3 sequence reads: CAINTGIGANVLTF. The DNA for the CDR3 is TGTGCCATCAACACAGGGATTGGGGCCAACGTCCTGACTTTC. This chain connects TRBV10-3 to TRBJ2-6, with D possibly TRBD1 on 6 matching bases. Trimming shortened V by 7 bases and J by 3 bases, and 10 bases separated the two germline ends. Germline CDR1 ENHRY, CDR2 SYGVKD. This CDR3 region has 14 residues.

Remarks on this clone: Distinct nucleotide sequences in the sample also encode this CDR3. This rearrangement joins TRBV29-1 to TRBJ2-1, with D possibly TRBD2 on 5 matching bases. The CDR3 is 14 residues long. V lost 4 bases and J lost 0, with 10 bases in between. The germline CDR1 and CDR2 sequences are SQVTM and ANQGSEA. The CDR3 protein is CSVGRGSSYNEQFF. As DNA, the CDR3 is TGCAGCGTTGGCCGAGGGAGCTCCTACAATGAGCAGTTCTTC.

V and J are TRBV28 and TRBJ2-7; tentatively, D is TRBD1 (5 bases). V gave up 3 bases and J gave up 4 bases, with 13 bases separating them. CDR3 length: 14 residues. Germline V gene sequence: CDR1 MDHEN, CDR2 SYDVKM. The CDR3 coding sequence is TGTGCCAGCAGTTTGGTACAGGCAAAGTACGAGCAGTACTTC. Amino acid sequence: CASSLVQAKYEQYF.

The rearrangement joins TRBV29-1 to TRBJ2-7; D gene unclear. Germline CDR1 is SQVTM and CDR2 is ANQGSEA. This CDR3 comprises 13 residues. The V and J ends lost 0 bases and 6 bases respectively, with 12 bases between them. The CDR3 region has the DNA TGCAGCGTTGAAGATCAAGCTGGAACCGAGCAGTACTTC. This sequence encodes CSVEDQAGTEQYF.

This clone was observed a single time. The chain couples TRBV7-9 to TRBJ2-1; D uncertain. CDR1 and CDR2 from the germline V gene are SEHNR and FQNEAQ (reference sequence). The CDR3 spans 15 residues. V was cut by 6 bases and J by 3 bases, with 15 bases left in between. CDR3 DNA: TGTGCCAGCAGTGACCGGCGGTTCCTCTACAATGAGCAGTTCTTC. It is translated as CASSDRRFLYNEQFF.

The chain joins TRBV5-1 to TRBJ2-1; either TRBD1 or TRBD2 may supply D (5 bases each). CDR1 and CDR2 from the germline V gene are SGHRS and YFSETQ. The CDR3 totals 14 residues. The V and J ends lost 7 bases and 10 bases respectively, with 21 bases between them. The CDR3: CASGQKVGPGEQFF. The CDR3 nucleotides read TGCGCCAGCGGACAAAAGGTGGGCCCGGGAGAGCAGTTCTTC.

The J gene is TRBJ2-1, the V gene TRBV4-1, with 15 nucleotides matching TRBD2. V lost 1 base and J lost 7; bases outside the gene matches: 2. This CDR3 contains 16 residues. From germline, CDR1 is MGHRA and CDR2 YSYEKL. The CDR3 is CASSQVGTSGRNEQFF. CDR3 nucleotides: TGCGCCAGCAGCCAAGTCGGGACTAGCGGGAGGAATGAGCAGTTCTTC.

In its sample, this clone was seen a few times. This rearrangement joins TRBV13 to TRBJ1-1; a weak D match, TRBD1 (6 bases). The V and J ends lost 5 bases and 9 bases respectively, with 16 bases between them. The CDR3 loop spans 13 amino acids. CDR1 PRHDT and CDR2 FYEKMQ come from the germline V gene (reference sequence). The DNA for the CDR3 is TGTGCCAGCAGCCGACTTTCGCAGGGGAAAGCTTTCTTT. Translating it yields CASSRLSQGKAFF.

The genes are TRBV29-1 and TRBJ2-5; 7 bases fit TRBD1. The CDR3 is 12 amino acids. With V trimmed by 2 bases and J by 4 bases, 1 base remained unmatched. Germline V gene lookup returns CDR1 SQVTM and CDR2 ANQGSEA. The CDR3 coding sequence is TGCAGCGTTGAAAGGGGGCTAGAGACCCAGTACTTC. It specifies CSVERGLETQYF.

The rearrangement links TRBV30 to TRBJ1-2; D not certain. This CDR3 comprises 12 residues. V lost 1 base to trimming and J lost 4 bases, with 7 bases between them. Germline CDR1 GTSNPN, CDR2 SVGIG (reference sequence). CDR3 loop: CAWSGNRYGYTF. CDR3 DNA sequence: TGTGCCTGGAGTGGTAATCGCTATGGCTACACCTTC. The whole variable domain, remainder taken from reference TRBV30 and TRBJ1-2, is SQTIHQWPATLVQPVGSPLSLECTVEGTSNPNLYWYRQAAGRGLQLLFYSVGIGQISSEVPQNLSASRPQDRQFILSSKKLLLSDSGFYLCAWSGNRYGYTFGSGTRLTVV.

This clone was seen more than once but under ten times. V is TRBV4-1 and J is TRBJ1-4; no firm D call. V gave up 5 bases and J gave up 8 bases, with 18 bases separating them. This CDR3 contains 15 residues. The germline CDR1 and CDR2 sequences are MGHRA and YSYEKL. CDR3 sequence (DNA): TGCGCCAGCAGCGTATTCATGGGAGGACGGGAAAAACTGTTTTTT. The encoded protein is CASSVFMGGREKLFF.

This clone was counted between two and nine times. Distinct nucleotide sequences in the sample also encode this CDR3. V usage is TRBV28 and J usage is TRBJ2-7; D is unresolved. The CDR3 has 11 residues. Per the germline V gene, CDR1 is MDHEN and CDR2 is SYDVKM. V lost 4 bases to trimming and J lost 2 bases, with 3 bases between them. The CDR3 nucleotides are TGTGCCAGCAGTTCGACCTACGAGCAGTACTTC. Amino acids: CASSSTYEQYF. The variable domain in full, completed from reference TRBV28 and TRBJ2-7, reads DVKVTQSSRYLVKRTGEKVFLECVQDMDHENMFWYRQDPGLGLRLIYFSYDVKMKEKGDIPEGYSVSREKKERFSLILESASTNQTSMYLCASSSTYEQYFGPGTRLTVT.

The chain joins TRBV27 to TRBJ2-7; the D gene is possibly TRBD2 (5 bases). The CDR3 consists of 15 residues. The germline V gene encodes CDR1 MNHEY and CDR2 SMNVEV (reference sequence). V lost 0 bases and J 1 base, leaving 10 bases between the germline ends. For the CDR3, the DNA is TGTGCCAGCAGTTTATCAATCGGGGAATCCTACGAGCAGTACTTC. Encoded protein: CASSLSIGESYEQYF.

The chain is built from TRBV19 and TRBJ1-2, with D uncertain. Deletions cut 3 bases from V and 7 bases from J, with 6 bases between. The V gene's germline CDR1 is LNHDA and CDR2 SQIVND (reference sequence). This CDR3 comprises 11 residues. The CDR3 is CASSMSRGYTF. The DNA for the CDR3 is TGTGCCAGTAGTATGTCTCGTGGCTACACCTTC.

The V and J genes are TRBV19 and TRBJ2-1, with D perhaps TRBD1 (5 bases). CDR3 size: 15 residues. Germline assignment: CDR1 LNHDA and CDR2 SQIVND (reference sequence). Trimming stripped 7 bases from V and 5 bases from J, with 18 bases between. The CDR3, as DNA: TGTGCCAGTAAGGCGGAAGGCAGGGCCGACAATGAGCAGTTCTTC. This translates into CASKAEGRADNEQFF.